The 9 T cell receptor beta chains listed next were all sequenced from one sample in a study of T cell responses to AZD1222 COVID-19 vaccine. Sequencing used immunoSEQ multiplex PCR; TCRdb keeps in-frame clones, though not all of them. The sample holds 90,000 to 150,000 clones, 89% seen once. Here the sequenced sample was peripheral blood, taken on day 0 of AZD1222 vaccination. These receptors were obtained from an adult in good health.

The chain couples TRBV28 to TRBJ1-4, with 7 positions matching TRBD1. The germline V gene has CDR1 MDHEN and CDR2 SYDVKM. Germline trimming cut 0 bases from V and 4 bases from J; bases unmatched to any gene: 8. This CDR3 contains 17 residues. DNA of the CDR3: TGTGCCAGCAGTTTATGGGCAGGGGGGGTTCGTAATGAAAAACTGTTTTTT. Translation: CASSLWAGGVRNEKLFF.

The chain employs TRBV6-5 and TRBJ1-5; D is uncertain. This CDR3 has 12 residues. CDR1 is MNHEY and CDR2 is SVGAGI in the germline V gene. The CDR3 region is CASRGNNQPQHF. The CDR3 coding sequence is TGTGCATCCCGTGGGAACAATCAGCCCCAGCATTTT.

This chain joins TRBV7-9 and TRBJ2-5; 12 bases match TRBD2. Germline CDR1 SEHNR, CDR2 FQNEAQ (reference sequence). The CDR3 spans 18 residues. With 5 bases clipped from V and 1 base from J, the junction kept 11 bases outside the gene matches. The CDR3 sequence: CASSPTRLAGDIQETQYF. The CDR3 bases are TGTGCCAGCAGCCCTACCCGACTAGCGGGAGATATCCAAGAGACCCAGTACTTC.

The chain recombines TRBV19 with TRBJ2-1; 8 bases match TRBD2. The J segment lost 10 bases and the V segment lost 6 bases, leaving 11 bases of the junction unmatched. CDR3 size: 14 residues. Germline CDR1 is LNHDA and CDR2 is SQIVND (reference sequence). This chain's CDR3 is CASSWGERGNEQFF. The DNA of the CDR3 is TGTGCCAGTAGCTGGGGGGAGCGGGGGAACGAGCAGTTCTTC.

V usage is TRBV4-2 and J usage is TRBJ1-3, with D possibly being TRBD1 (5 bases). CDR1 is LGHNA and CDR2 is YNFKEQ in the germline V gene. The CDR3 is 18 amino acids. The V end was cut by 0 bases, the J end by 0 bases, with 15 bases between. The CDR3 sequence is CASSQDPPGPFSGNTIYF. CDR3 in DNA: TGTGCCAGCAGCCAAGATCCCCCAGGGCCCTTCTCTGGAAACACCATATATTTT.

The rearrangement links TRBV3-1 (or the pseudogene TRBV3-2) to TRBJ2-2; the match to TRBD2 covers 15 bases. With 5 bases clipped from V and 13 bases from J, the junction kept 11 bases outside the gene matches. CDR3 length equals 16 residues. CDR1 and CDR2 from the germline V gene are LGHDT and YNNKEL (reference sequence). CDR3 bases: TGTGCCAGCAGCTGGACTAGCGGGGGGGCAATCCAAGTGCTGTTTTTT. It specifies CASSWTSGGAIQVLFF.

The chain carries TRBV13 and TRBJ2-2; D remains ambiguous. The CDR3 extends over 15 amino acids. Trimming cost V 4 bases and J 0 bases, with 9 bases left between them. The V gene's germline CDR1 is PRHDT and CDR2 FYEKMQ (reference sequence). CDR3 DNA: TGTGCCAGCAGCTACGGTCACCCGAACACCGGGGAGCTGTTTTTT. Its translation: CASSYGHPNTGELFF. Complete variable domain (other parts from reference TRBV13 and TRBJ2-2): AAGVIQSPRHLIKEKRETATLKCYPIPRHDTVYWYQQGPGQDPQFLISFYEKMQSDKGSIPDRFSAQQFSDYHSELNMSSLELGDSALYFCASSYGHPNTGELFFGEGSRLTVL.

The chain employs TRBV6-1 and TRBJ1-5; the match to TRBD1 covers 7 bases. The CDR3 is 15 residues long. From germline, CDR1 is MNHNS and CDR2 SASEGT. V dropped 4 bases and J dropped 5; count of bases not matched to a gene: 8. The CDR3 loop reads CASSGHRGFDQPQHF. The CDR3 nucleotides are TGTGCCAGCAGTGGGCACAGGGGATTCGATCAGCCCCAGCATTTT.

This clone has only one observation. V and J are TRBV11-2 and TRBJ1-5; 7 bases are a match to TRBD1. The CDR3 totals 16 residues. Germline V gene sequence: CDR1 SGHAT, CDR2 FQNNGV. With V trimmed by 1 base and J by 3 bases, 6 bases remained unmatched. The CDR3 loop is CASSLGPGQINQPQHF. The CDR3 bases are TGTGCCAGCAGCTTAGGACCGGGACAGATCAATCAGCCCCAGCATTTT.